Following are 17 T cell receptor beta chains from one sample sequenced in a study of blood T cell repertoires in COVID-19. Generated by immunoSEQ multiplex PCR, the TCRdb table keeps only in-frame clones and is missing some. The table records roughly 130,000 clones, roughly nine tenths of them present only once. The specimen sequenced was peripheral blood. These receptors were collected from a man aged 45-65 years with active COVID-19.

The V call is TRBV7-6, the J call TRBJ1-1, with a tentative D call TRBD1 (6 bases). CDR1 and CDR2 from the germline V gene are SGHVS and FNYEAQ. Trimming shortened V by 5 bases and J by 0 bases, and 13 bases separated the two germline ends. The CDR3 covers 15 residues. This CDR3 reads CASSPRTAMNTEAFF. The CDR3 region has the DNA TGTGCCAGCAGCCCGAGGACAGCCATGAACACTGAAGCTTTCTTT.

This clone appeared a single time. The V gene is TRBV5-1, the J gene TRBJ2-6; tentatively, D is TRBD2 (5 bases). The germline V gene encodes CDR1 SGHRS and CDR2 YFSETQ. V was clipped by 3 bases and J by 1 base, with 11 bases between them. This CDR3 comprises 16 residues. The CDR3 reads CASSSVAGSGANVLTF. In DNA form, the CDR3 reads TGCGCCAGCAGCTCCGTGGCGGGTTCTGGGGCCAACGTCCTGACTTTC. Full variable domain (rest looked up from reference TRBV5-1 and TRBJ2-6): KAGVTQTPRYLIKTRGQQVTLSCSPISGHRSVSWYQQTPGQGLQFLFEYFSETQRNKGNFPGRFSGRQFSNSRSEMNVSTLELGDSALYLCASSSVAGSGANVLTFGAGSRLTVL.

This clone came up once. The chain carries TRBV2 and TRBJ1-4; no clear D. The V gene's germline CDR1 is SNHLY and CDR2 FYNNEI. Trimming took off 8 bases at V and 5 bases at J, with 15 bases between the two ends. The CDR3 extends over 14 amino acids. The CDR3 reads CASLLDSVNEKLFF. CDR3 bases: TGTGCCAGCCTCCTAGATAGTGTAAATGAAAAACTGTTTTTT.

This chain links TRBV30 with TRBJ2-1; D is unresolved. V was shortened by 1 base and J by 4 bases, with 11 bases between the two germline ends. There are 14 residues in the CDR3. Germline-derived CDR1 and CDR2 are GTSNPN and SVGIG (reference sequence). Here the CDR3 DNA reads TGTGCCTGGAGTGGCAGAAGTCGATACAATGAGCAGTTCTTC. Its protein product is CAWSGRSRYNEQFF.

CDR3: CASSLSFRPGYGYTF. The CDR3 bases are TGTGCCAGCAGCTTATCCTTCCGTCCGGGGTATGGCTACACCTTC. The chain has TRBV11-3 and TRBJ1-2; D is undetermined. V lost 2 bases and J 5 bases, leaving 15 bases between the germline ends. Germline V gene lookup returns CDR1 SGHNT and CDR2 YENEEA. The CDR3 is 15 amino acids.

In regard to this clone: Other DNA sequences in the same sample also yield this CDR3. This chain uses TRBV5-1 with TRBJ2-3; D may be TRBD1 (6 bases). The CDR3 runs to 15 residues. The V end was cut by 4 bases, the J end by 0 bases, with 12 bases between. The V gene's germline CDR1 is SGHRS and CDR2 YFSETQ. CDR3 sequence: CASSPDRPSTDTQYF. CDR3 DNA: TGCGCCAGCAGCCCGGACAGACCTAGCACAGATACGCAGTATTTT.

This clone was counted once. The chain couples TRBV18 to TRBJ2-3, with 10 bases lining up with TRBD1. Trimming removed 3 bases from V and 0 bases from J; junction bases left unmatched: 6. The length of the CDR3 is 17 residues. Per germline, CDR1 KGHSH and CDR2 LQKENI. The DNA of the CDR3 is TGTGCCAGCTCACCGAGGGACAGGGGCTTTAGCACAGATACGCAGTATTTT. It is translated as CASSPRDRGFSTDTQYF.

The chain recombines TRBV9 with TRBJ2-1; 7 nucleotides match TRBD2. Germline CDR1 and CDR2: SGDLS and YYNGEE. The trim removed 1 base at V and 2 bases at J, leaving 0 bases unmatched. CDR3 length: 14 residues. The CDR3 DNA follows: TGTGCCAGCAGCGTAAGCGGGACCTACAATGAGCAGTTCTTC. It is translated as CASSVSGTYNEQFF. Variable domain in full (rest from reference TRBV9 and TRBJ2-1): DSGVTQTPKHLITATGQRVTLRCSPRSGDLSVYWYQQSLDQGLQFLIQYYNGEERAKGNILERFSAQQFPDLHSELNLSSLELGDSALYFCASSVSGTYNEQFFGPGTRLTVL.

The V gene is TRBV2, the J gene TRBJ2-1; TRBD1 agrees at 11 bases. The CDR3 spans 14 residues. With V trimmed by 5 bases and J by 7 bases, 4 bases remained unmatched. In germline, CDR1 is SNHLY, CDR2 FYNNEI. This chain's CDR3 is CASSWGQGGNEQFF. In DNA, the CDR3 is TGTGCCAGCAGTTGGGGACAGGGGGGGAATGAGCAGTTCTTC.

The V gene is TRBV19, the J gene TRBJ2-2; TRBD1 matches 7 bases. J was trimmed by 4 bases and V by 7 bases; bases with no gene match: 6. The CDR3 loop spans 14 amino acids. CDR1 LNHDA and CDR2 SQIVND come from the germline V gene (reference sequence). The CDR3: CASIQGDGTGELFF. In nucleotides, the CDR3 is TGTGCCAGTATTCAGGGGGATGGCACCGGGGAGCTGTTTTTT.

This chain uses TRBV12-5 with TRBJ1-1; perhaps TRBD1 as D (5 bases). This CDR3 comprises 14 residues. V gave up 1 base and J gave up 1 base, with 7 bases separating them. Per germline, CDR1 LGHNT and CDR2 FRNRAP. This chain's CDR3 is CASGLGQRNTEAFF. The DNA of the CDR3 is TGTGCTAGTGGTTTGGGACAGAGGAACACTGAAGCTTTCTTT.

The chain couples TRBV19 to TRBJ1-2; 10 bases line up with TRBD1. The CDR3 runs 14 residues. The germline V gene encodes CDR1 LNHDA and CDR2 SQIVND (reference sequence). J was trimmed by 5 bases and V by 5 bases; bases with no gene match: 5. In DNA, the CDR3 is TGTGCCAGTAGTGAGGGACAGGGGACATATGGCTACACCTTC. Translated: CASSEGQGTYGYTF.

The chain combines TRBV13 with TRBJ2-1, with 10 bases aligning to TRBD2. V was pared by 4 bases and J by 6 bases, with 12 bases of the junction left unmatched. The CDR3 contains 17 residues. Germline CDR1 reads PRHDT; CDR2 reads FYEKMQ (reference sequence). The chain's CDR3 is CASSWIPSSGGINEQFF. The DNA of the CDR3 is TGTGCCAGCAGCTGGATCCCCTCTAGCGGGGGTATCAATGAGCAGTTCTTC.

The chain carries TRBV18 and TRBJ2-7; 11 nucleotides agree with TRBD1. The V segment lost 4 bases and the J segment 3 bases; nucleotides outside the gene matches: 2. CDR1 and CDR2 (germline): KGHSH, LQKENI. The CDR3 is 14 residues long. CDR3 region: CASSLGTGGYEQYV. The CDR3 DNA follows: TGTGCCAGCTCACTTGGGACAGGGGGCTACGAGCAGTACGTC.

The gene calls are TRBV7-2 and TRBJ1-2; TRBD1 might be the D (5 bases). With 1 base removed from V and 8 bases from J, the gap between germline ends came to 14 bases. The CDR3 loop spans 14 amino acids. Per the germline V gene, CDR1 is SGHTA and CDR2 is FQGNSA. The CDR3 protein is CASSLVGRVGGYTF. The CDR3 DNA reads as TGTGCCAGCAGCTTAGTAGGCAGGGTAGGCGGCTACACCTTC.

The CDR3 region has the DNA TGTGCCAGTTCGACCCAGGGGAACACCGGGGAGCTGTTTTTT. It yields the protein CASSTQGNTGELFF. The chain employs TRBV19 and TRBJ2-2; tentative D call: TRBD1 (5 bases). The CDR3 is 14 residues long. Germline loops: CDR1 LNHDA, CDR2 SQIVND (reference sequence). Trimming took 8 bases from V and 1 from J, leaving 11 bases between them.

The CDR3 reads CASSANQETQYF. The DNA of the CDR3 is TGCGCCAGCAGCGCTAACCAAGAGACCCAGTACTTC. V usage is TRBV5-1 and J usage is TRBJ2-5; D is uncertain. This CDR3 region has 12 residues. Germline assignment: CDR1 SGHRS and CDR2 YFSETQ. V was trimmed by 4 bases and J by 0 bases, leaving 4 bases between them. The full variable domain, its missing parts supplied by reference TRBV5-1 and TRBJ2-5, is KAGVTQTPRYLIKTRGQQVTLSCSPISGHRSVSWYQQTPGQGLQFLFEYFSETQRNKGNFPGRFSGRQFSNSRSEMNVSTLELGDSALYLCASSANQETQYFGPGTRLLVL.